Included here is one T cell receptor (beta chain) sequence, with context. Its cognate antigen is unknown. The data were obtained in a study of identical twins. General observations from the study: There were fewer insertions in abundant cord blood beta clonotypes, but memory repertoires showed no such pattern.

TCRdb passed the 5' RACE reads through MiXCR, listing each CDR3 protein once. Of 500,000 to 550,000 distinct CDR3 sequences listed, about 20% are singletons. The same data also contributed to another study, on yellow fever vaccine responses in identical twins.

The sequenced sample consisted of CD4+ T cells sorted from blood. The clonotype originates from a woman between 18 and 30 years old in good health.

In DNA form, the CDR3 reads TGCAGTGCTAGAGGGGCCCTCAGACAGGGCTACGAGCAGTACTTC. Translation gives CSARGALRQGYEQYF. The gene calls are TRBV20-1 and TRBJ2-7, with TRBD1 matching over 7 bases. Trimming cost V 1 base and J 3 bases; bases outside gene matches: 9. CDR1 DFQATT and CDR2 SNEGSKA come from the germline V gene (reference sequence). The CDR3 has 15 amino acids.